This T cell receptor beta chain was found in a study of response to subunit inactivated influenza vaccine. CDR3 size: 15 residues. Germline V gene lookup returns CDR1 SEHNR and CDR2 FQNEAQ (reference sequence). Deletions cut 5 bases from V and 4 bases from J, with 14 bases between. Study findings and constraints: The study's authors posited that every seasonal influenza vaccination enlists few new T cells.

From the RT-PCR reads, TCRdb called clonotypes with MiXCR, one entry per CDR3 protein. The sample shows roughly 500,000 distinct CDR3 sequences, 15% to 20% of them seen only once. This clonotype was counted between two and nine times. What it binds is not known. The clonotype originates from a man in his fifties or sixties who received an inactivated influenza vaccine. Sample: CD4+ T cells sorted from PBMCs, taken around 25 months after vaccination. This chain links TRBV7-9 with TRBJ1-4; weak D call: TRBD1 (6 bases). CDR3 sequence: CASSSQRQDNEKLFF. The CDR3 DNA is TGTGCCAGCAGCAGTCAAAGACAGGATAATGAAAAACTGTTTTTT. Variable domain in full (rest from reference TRBV7-9 and TRBJ1-4): DTGVSQNPRHKITKRGQNVTFRCDPISEHNRLYWYRQTLGQGPEFLTYFQNEAQLEKSRLLSDRFSAERPKGSFSTLEIQRTEQGDSAMYLCASSSQRQDNEKLFFGSGTQLSVL.